This T cell receptor (beta chain) came from a study of blood T cell repertoires in COVID-19. Looking at the study overall: Sample material is recorded as cDNA or gDNA derived from T cells, B-cell-depleted T cells, or PBMCs.

With V trimmed by 2 bases and J by 4 bases, 12 bases remained unmatched. Germline lookup yields CDR1 WNHNN and CDR2 SYGVQD (reference sequence). The CDR3 contains 18 residues. In the authors' workflow: The assay estimated nucleated cells by amplifying reference gene primers. Measured with immunoSEQ multiplex PCR; TCRdb has only the in-frame clones, and not every one. V and J calls and clone size are given by that table; D and trimming were obtained from the DNA. The table lists about 400,000 clones, roughly 91% of them singletons, with 1.7% in the top ten. Participants were aged about 18 to 100 years from 24 US areas.

J is TRBJ2-3 and V is TRBV10-1; 10 bases are a match to TRBD2. The sequence derives from a woman in her thirties who had recovered from COVID-19. The sequencing input was PBMCs or T cells enriched from blood (not recorded which). CDR3 in amino acids: CASSEAGTSVGGPDTQYF. CDR3 sequence (DNA): TGCGCCAGCAGTGAGGCCGGGACTAGCGTCGGAGGCCCAGATACGCAGTATTTT.